This T cell receptor beta chain emerged from a study of shared clonotypes between healthy human individuals (dated by TCRdb to the early 2020s). Notes on the research overall: Three men and a couple of women, aged 18 to 49 years, made up the cohort. For each donor, CD4 naive and CD4 memory were each given three plates, CD8 naive was given two plates, and CD8 memory was given one plate. Blood TCR repertoires of a handful of healthy adults were deeply sequenced to estimate repertoire size and the extent of clonotype sharing between individuals. Each donor's leukapheresis produced roughly between roughly 0.85 and 9.5 billion PBMCs. Libraries were prepared and TCR repertoires were sequenced by different laboratories using diverse techniques, in order to increase sequencing depth and limit assay-specific biases.

CD8 naive samples consisted of CD45RO-negative cells that were positively selected for CCR7, yielding a CD45RA+CCR7+ population without TemRA cells. Healthy HIV-negative adults with no recently reported acute infections or vaccinations were included as donors. All donors were Caucasian adults living in Nashville, Tennessee, USA. Blood was collected by leukapheresis, and PBMCs were isolated by Ficoll-Histopaque density gradient centrifugation and then cryopreserved in liquid nitrogen vapor phase. Purity and quantity of every magnetically sorted T cell population were checked by analytical flow cytometry. Genomic DNA was isolated from every sorted fraction and measured by UV absorbance on a Nanodrop 2000c. On the study overall, not on this receptor specifically: Rarefaction of sorted-subset datasets indicated incomplete sequencing despite the large sequencing depth. Naive subsets generally had larger estimated clonotype richness than memory subsets. Sampling was restricted to blood, and TCR repertoires in tissues likely differ from the TCR repertoires found in blood. Clonotypes shared by all four sorted-subset donors showed higher generation probabilities than non-shared clonotypes. Across a handful of donors, 4.5% to 6.5% of naive CD4, roughly 3.5% of naive CD8, 2.3% of memory CD4, and 0.4% of memory CD8 clonotypes were shared. The small number of donors limited the genetic and exposure-history diversity represented. Based on pairwise subsampling, the degree of clonotype sharing among donors was expected to be affected by sequencing depth.

Using the deep immunoSEQ assay, multiplex PCR amplified TCR CDR3 regions from genomic DNA. For each cell subset, the extracted genomic DNA was distributed evenly across all wells of several immunoSEQ 96-well plates, and each plate served as one replicate. For sorted subsets, roughly 200 ng genomic DNA, equal to tens of thousands of T cell genomes, was loaded into each replicate PCR. Purified libraries were quantified with a Qubit 3.0 fluorometer, sized on a Bioanalyzer 2100, and re-quantified with the KAPA Library Quantification kit. Each immunoSEQ 96-well plate was sequenced on its own single-read 150-cycle Illumina NextSeq 550 flow cell. From the authors' description of their analysis: The immunoSEQ output contained only junctional sequences without quality scores, so filtering could not match that applied to full-length reads. To assign V/J genes and CDR3, sequences were annotated against IMGT germline references using PyIR, a Python wrapper for IgBLAST v1.9. Any read was removed if the V/J assignment was weak (E-value above 1e-6), the CDR3 was missing, or the read contained stop codons, out-of-frame junctions, or ambiguous translated residues. V3J clonotypes were defined as sequences sharing an identical inferred V gene, J gene, and CDR3 amino acid sequence. To compute the percentage overlap between repertoires, the number of shared unique clonotypes was divided by the size of the smaller repertoire. Three approaches were used to assess repertoire richness: RTK rarefaction, the Chao1 estimator, and Recon v2.1 estimates of unobserved clonotypes. For all TCRbeta clonotypes obtained by the gDNA method from a few donors, generation probabilities were computed with OLGA. The table comes from immuneACCESS by way of TCRdb, which keeps in-frame sequences with V and J called. Part of the clones is missing from these tables; in studies checked, under half for an unresolved V gene and the rest for unknown reasons. V and J calls and clone size are given by that table; D and trimming were obtained from the DNA. Present in this sample are about 2.2 million clones, roughly 95% of which were seen just once. The ten largest clones capture over 1.5% of the sample.

V drops 7 bases and J drops 4 bases, leaving 24 bases in between. In the germline V gene (reference sequence), CDR1 corresponds to MNHEY and CDR2 to SMNVEV. Measured from the cysteine to the phenylalanine, the CDR3 is 17 residues long. The kept DNA is CDR3 alone, 51 bases in frame from the first base. As concerns this clone: This receptor's antigen is unknown. Base qualities are missing; no much larger clone stands one base away.

The chain employs TRBV27 and TRBJ2-3; the best D guess is TRBD2, with 6 bases matching. Material for sequencing was naive CD8+ T cells from PBMCs. The sample's cell subset or site, from its label and the paper: CD45RA+CCR7+. The source of this sequence is a young man in good health. Some clones in this sample may be carry-over from other donors' samples. The nucleotide sequence reads as follows: TGTGCCAGCACTAAACTGGGACCATTGCGGGGACCAGATACGCAGTATTTT. This is translated as CASTKLGPLRGPDTQYF.